The present T cell receptor beta chain was sequenced within a study of identical twins. In its sample, this clonotype was seen a few times. Its specificity is not known. Study results and caveats: In beta out-of-frame sequences, the excess sharing between twins was weaker. Carriage of fewer insertions was seen in abundant cord blood beta clonotypes, whereas memory repertoires showed none.

MiXCR, run by TCRdb on the 5' RACE reads, gives a single entry per CDR3 protein. Altogether roughly 690,000 distinct CDR3 sequences are present, roughly 6% being singletons, with the ten largest covering under 2%. The CDR3 consists of 13 residues. CDR1 and CDR2 (germline): DFQATT, SNEGSKA (reference sequence). The ends were cut back, 6 bases at V and 5 bases at J, with 16 bases in the middle. Sequenced: naive T cells sorted from blood. This chain joins TRBV20-1 and TRBJ2-5; tentatively, D is TRBD2 (7 bases). This TCR was sampled from a man between 18 and 35 years old in good health. As DNA, the CDR3 is TGCAGTGCGCGTGGCGGGGGCTGGGAGACCCAGTACTTC. Translation gives CSARGGGWETQYF.